Presented here are 18 T cell receptor beta chains from one specimen sequenced in a study of blood T cell repertoires in COVID-19. Data came from immunoSEQ multiplex PCR; TCRdb stores just in-frame clones and leaves some out. The sample contains some 220,000 clones, roughly four fifths of which appear only once. Material: peripheral blood. The receptors were gathered from a woman in her twenties or thirties who had recovered from COVID-19.

V gene TRBV5-1 combines with J gene TRBJ2-5; D is perhaps TRBD1 (6 bases). CDR3 length: 15 amino acids. V was cut by 2 bases and J by 1 base, with 12 bases left in between. Germline CDR1 SGHRS, CDR2 YFSETQ. CDR3 sequence (DNA): TGCGCCAGCAGCTTTGCCGGGACATCCCAAGAGACCCAGTACTTC. This codes for CASSFAGTSQETQYF.

CDR3 loop: CASSQKTSLSMNEQFF. The DNA of the CDR3 is TGTGCCAGCAGCCAAAAGACAAGCCTTTCGATGAATGAGCAGTTCTTC. The rearrangement uses TRBV28 and TRBJ2-1, with D hard to call. The CDR3 loop spans 16 amino acids. Looked up from germline, CDR1 is MDHEN and CDR2 is SYDVKM. V was shortened by 6 bases and J by 7 bases, with 22 bases between the two germline ends.

The V gene is TRBV4-1, the J gene TRBJ2-2; TRBD2 matches at 8 bases. Germline V gene data show CDR1 as MGHRA and CDR2 as YSYEKL. The CDR3 contains 16 residues. With 4 bases clipped from V and 5 bases from J, the junction kept 9 bases outside the gene matches. The CDR3 region is CASSPRAGVFTGELFF. CDR3 nucleotides: TGCGCCAGCAGCCCTAGAGCGGGAGTGTTTACCGGGGAGCTGTTTTTT.

This chain uses TRBV2 with TRBJ2-7, with D tentatively TRBD2 (6 bases). CDR3 length equals 16 residues. V was shortened by 5 bases and J by 6 bases, with 23 bases between the two germline ends. Germline CDR1 and CDR2: SNHLY and FYNNEI. In DNA, the CDR3 is TGTGCCAGCAGTACCAACCGACTAGTTAAGGGTATCGAGCAGTACTTC. Translating gives CASSTNRLVKGIEQYF. Combining the CDR3 with reference TRBV2 and TRBJ2-7 gives the whole variable domain EPEVTQTPSHQVTQMGQEVILRCVPISNHLYFYWYRQILGQKVEFLVSFYNNEISEKSEIFDDQFSVERPDGSNFTLKIRSTKLEDSAMYFCASSTNRLVKGIEQYFGPGTRLTVT.

The rearrangement uses TRBV19 and TRBJ1-1, with 9 bases fitting TRBD1. With V trimmed by 3 bases and J by 4 bases, 3 bases remained unmatched. The CDR3 is 14 residues long. Germline V gene sequence: CDR1 LNHDA, CDR2 SQIVND (reference sequence). The CDR3 is CASSMGQGGTEAFF. CDR3 nucleotide sequence: TGTGCCAGTAGTATGGGACAGGGAGGCACTGAAGCTTTCTTT.

The gene calls are TRBV10-1 and TRBJ1-2; perhaps TRBD1 as D (5 bases). Germline V gene lookup returns CDR1 WNHNN and CDR2 SYGVQD (reference sequence). The CDR3 is 17 residues long. The V gene lost 3 bases and the J gene lost 2 bases, with 19 bases spanning the gap. The CDR3 sequence: CASSESLRRERNYGYTF. DNA of the CDR3: TGCGCCAGCAGTGAAAGCCTTCGCAGGGAAAGAAACTATGGCTACACCTTC.

The rearrangement links TRBV12-5 to TRBJ1-6, with D possibly TRBD1 on 5 matching bases. Trimming took off 2 bases at V and 10 bases at J, with 21 bases between the two ends. This CDR3 is 17 amino acids long. Germline-derived CDR1 and CDR2 are LGHNT and FRNRAP. For the CDR3, the DNA is TGTGCTAGTGGTTTGCCTATACCCCAGGGCCGGTCGTCACCCCTCCACTTT. Translated, it gives CASGLPIPQGRSSPLHF.

This clone came up once. The V and J genes are TRBV5-1 and TRBJ1-2, with 9 positions matching TRBD1. The CDR3 is made up of 17 amino acids. Germline CDR1 SGHRS, CDR2 YFSETQ. Losses at the gene ends were 4 bases for V and 4 bases for J; bases not matched to a gene: 14. The CDR3, as DNA: TGCGCCAGCAGCCCCGGGACAGGGAGCTCCTTAGGCTATGGCTACACCTTC. Translated: CASSPGTGSSLGYGYTF. The variable domain in full, completed from reference TRBV5-1 and TRBJ1-2, reads KAGVTQTPRYLIKTRGQQVTLSCSPISGHRSVSWYQQTPGQGLQFLFEYFSETQRNKGNFPGRFSGRQFSNSRSEMNVSTLELGDSALYLCASSPGTGSSLGYGYTFGSGTRLTVV.

The rearrangement uses TRBV2 and TRBJ1-1; 9 positions agree with TRBD1. The V gene end was trimmed by 8 bases and the J gene end by 4 bases; junction bases not matched to a gene: 5. There are 13 residues in the CDR3. The germline V gene encodes CDR1 SNHLY and CDR2 FYNNEI. CDR3 protein: CASSQQGATEAFF. The CDR3 DNA reads TGTGCCAGCTCTCAACAGGGGGCCACTGAAGCTTTCTTT. Drawing the rest from reference TRBV2 and TRBJ1-1, the complete variable domain is EPEVTQTPSHQVTQMGQEVILRCVPISNHLYFYWYRQILGQKVEFLVSFYNNEISEKSEIFDDQFSVERPDGSNFTLKIRSTKLEDSAMYFCASSQQGATEAFFGQGTRLTVV.

For the CDR3, the DNA is TGTGCCTGGAGTGTGGTGGAGGGTAAGGGGACTAATGAAAAACTGTTTTTT. Amino acid sequence: CAWSVVEGKGTNEKLFF. J is TRBJ1-4 and V is TRBV30; D may be TRBD1 (5 bases). The CDR3 spans 17 residues. With 0 bases removed from V and 2 bases from J, the gap between germline ends came to 16 bases. Looked up from germline, CDR1 is GTSNPN and CDR2 is SVGIG (reference sequence).

The gene calls are TRBV16 and TRBJ2-2; D is undetermined. This CDR3 has 14 residues. Germline CDR1 is KGHSY and CDR2 is FQNENV. Deletions cut 3 bases from V and 6 bases from J, with 11 bases between. The CDR3 bases are TGTGCCAGCAGCCATCAATGGCGGCCCGGGGAGCTGTTTTTT. Its protein is CASSHQWRPGELFF.

J is TRBJ1-3 and V is TRBV5-1; D perhaps matches TRBD1 (5 bases). The CDR3 has 16 residues. V lost 3 bases to trimming and J lost 1 base, with 14 bases between them. CDR1 SGHRS and CDR2 YFSETQ come from the germline V gene. The CDR3 DNA sequence: TGCGCCAGCAGCTCCCGCAAGGGGCATTCTGGAAACACCATATATTTT. Its protein is CASSSRKGHSGNTIYF.

This clone has more than one count but fewer than ten. J is TRBJ1-2 and V is TRBV9; D possibly corresponds to TRBD1 (6 bases). Between the trimmed V and J ends, which lost 3 bases and 6 bases, there was a span of 18 bases. The CDR3 is 15 residues long. Germline V gene lookup returns CDR1 SGDLS and CDR2 YYNGEE. The CDR3 here is CASSDSPTQGNGYTF. The CDR3 DNA reads TGTGCCAGCAGCGATTCCCCCACACAGGGAAATGGCTACACCTTC. Supplemented by reference TRBV9 and TRBJ1-2, the full variable domain reads DSGVTQTPKHLITATGQRVTLRCSPRSGDLSVYWYQQSLDQGLQFLIQYYNGEERAKGNILERFSAQQFPDLHSELNLSSLELGDSALYFCASSDSPTQGNGYTFGSGTRLTVV.

This chain links TRBV27 with TRBJ2-1; the match to TRBD2 covers 11 bases. The CDR3 extends over 16 amino acids. V shed 5 bases and J 8 bases; nucleotides not matched to a gene: 11. Germline assignment: CDR1 MNHEY and CDR2 SMNVEV (reference sequence). CDR3 DNA: TGTGCCAGCAGTCCTGCCCCTAGCGGGAGGTGGGATGAGCAGTTCTTC. Residues: CASSPAPSGRWDEQFF.

The sample holds one count of this clone. The rearrangement joins TRBV6-1 to TRBJ1-5; unclear D gene. Germline-derived CDR1 and CDR2 are MNHNS and SASEGT. The CDR3 runs 15 residues. The germline V and J ends were trimmed by 5 bases and 0 bases, with 11 bases remaining between them. The CDR3 DNA reads as TGTGCCAGCAGTTCAAACAGCTATAGCAATCAGCCCCAGCATTTT. This encodes CASSSNSYSNQPQHF.

This chain connects TRBV30 to TRBJ1-1; TRBD1 matches 12 bases. The germline V gene has CDR1 GTSNPN and CDR2 SVGIG (reference sequence). Losses at the gene ends were 3 bases for V and 1 base for J; bases not matched to a gene: 9. There are 17 residues in the CDR3. CDR3 loop: CAWSPGTGGFRNTEAFF. DNA for the CDR3: TGTGCCTGGAGCCCCGGGACAGGGGGCTTCCGGAACACTGAAGCTTTCTTT.

V and J are TRBV27 and TRBJ2-3, with TRBD2 matching over 10 bases. The junction had 1 base not matched to a gene; V was cut back by 4 bases and J by 0 bases. Looked up from germline, CDR1 is MNHEY and CDR2 is SMNVEV (reference sequence). The CDR3 is 15 amino acids. CDR3 in DNA: TGTGCCAGCAGTTCGACTAGCGGGAGCACAGATACGCAGTATTTT. It translates to CASSSTSGSTDTQYF.

J is TRBJ1-2 and V is TRBV3-1 (or the pseudogene TRBV3-2); 7 bases agree with TRBD1. V lost 3 bases and J lost 3; bases outside the gene matches: 13. Germline V gene sequence: CDR1 LGHDT, CDR2 YNNKEL (reference sequence). This CDR3 is 17 amino acids long. DNA of the CDR3: TGTGCCAGCAGCCATGCAACGTTTCCCGGGACAGACTATGGCTACACCTTC. As protein: CASSHATFPGTDYGYTF.